This is a list of T cell receptor beta chains from one sample in a study of blood T cell repertoires in COVID-19. Profiling relied on immunoSEQ multiplex PCR, and the TCRdb table lists in-frame clones only, not all of them. This repertoire shows about 69,000 clones, approximately 75% found once; its top ten account for over 45%. Sequenced material: peripheral blood. These receptors were collected from a human donor in a cohort sampled during active COVID-19. The CDR3 runs from the conserved cysteine through the conserved F or W. A D gene is named only where the DNA matches it firmly. Some rows have no size entry. The others give once, few or many, or a class for an expanded clone.

V	J	size	length	D	DNA	CDR3
TRBV3-1/TRBV3-2	TRBJ2-1	.	15	TRBD2	TGTGCCGGCACTGCGGTAGCGGGAGCCACGAATGAGCAGTTCTTC	CAGTAVAGATNEQFF
TRBV6-5	TRBJ2-7	once	15	TRBD1	TGTGCCAGCAGTCCACCGGGACAGGGTATTGGCGAGCAGTACTTC	CASSPPGQGIGEQYF
TRBV5-1	TRBJ2-4	.	15	.	TGCGCCAGCAGCTTGGGCGGGGTCCCCAAAAACATTCAGTACTTC	CASSLGGVPKNIQYF
TRBV5-1	TRBJ2-1	.	15	TRBD1	TGCGCCAGCAGCTTGGAACAGGGGGTGGTCAATGAGCAGTTCTTC	CASSLEQGVVNEQFF
TRBV27	TRBJ2-2	.	14	.	TGTGCCAGCAGTTTATTGGGAGAAGGACGGGAGCTGTTTTTT	CASSLLGEGRELFF
TRBV5-1	TRBJ1-3	once	15	.	TGCGCCAGCAGCTTGGCCGGGTCCTCGGGGGACACCATATATTTT	CASSLAGSSGDTIYF
TRBV5-1	TRBJ1-2	few	13	.	TGCGCCAGCACCTCGGAGCAGAGCTATGGCTACACCTTC	CASTSEQSYGYTF
TRBV24-1	TRBJ2-5	.	14	.	TGTGCCACCAGTGATTTCCCCAACCAAGAGACCCAGTACTTC	CATSDFPNQETQYF
TRBV2	TRBJ1-5	few	14	.	TGTGCCAGCAGCACCCTAGGGGGGGCTCAGCCCCAGCATTTT	CASSTLGGAQPQHF
TRBV5-1	TRBJ1-5	.	13	TRBD1	TGCGCCAGCCGACAGGGCTACAATCAGCCCCAGCATTTT	CASRQGYNQPQHF
TRBV28	TRBJ2-5	.	17	.	TGTGCCAGCAGTCCCGGGACACTGACCCTCTCCCAAGAGACCCAGTACTTC	CASSPGTLTLSQETQYF
TRBV28	TRBJ1-4	.	16	TRBD1	TGTGCCAGCAGTTTGACGGGACAGGGAGCAGCTGAAAAACTGTTTTTT	CASSLTGQGAAEKLFF
TRBV5-1	TRBJ2-1	.	15	.	TGCGCCAGCAGCCCGACGCGACCAGGCCGCAATGAGCAGTTCTTC	CASSPTRPGRNEQFF
TRBV7-9	TRBJ1-5	.	14	.	TGTGCCAGCAGCAACAGGGATGGCAATCAGCCCCAGCATTTT	CASSNRDGNQPQHF
TRBV5-1	TRBJ1-5	.	13	.	TGCGCCAGCAGATTAGACATGAATCAGCCCCAGCATTTT	CASRLDMNQPQHF
TRBV5-1	TRBJ2-7	.	18	.	TGCGCCAGCAGCTTGGTAGGGCTGGGGGGGGCGAGCTCCTACGAGCAGTACTTC	CASSLVGLGGASSYEQYF
TRBV3-1/TRBV3-2	TRBJ2-6	.	15	.	TGTGCCAGCAGCCAAGAAGCCTCTGGGGCCAACGTCCTGACTTTC	CASSQEASGANVLTF
TRBV1	TRBJ1-5	once	18	.	TGCACCAGCAGCCAAGTTTCAGGGGCTGTTTGGAGCAATCAGCCCCAGCATTTT	CTSSQVSGAVWSNQPQHF
TRBV24-1	TRBJ2-1	.	18	TRBD2	TGTGCCACCAGTGATTTGCCCCGAGCGGGAGCGTCCTACAATGAGCAGTTCTTC	CATSDLPRAGASYNEQFF
TRBV12-3/TRBV12-4	TRBJ2-5	.	13	.	TGTGCCAGCAGCTTGGGACATATGGAGACCCAGTACTTC	CASSLGHMETQYF
TRBV4-2	TRBJ2-3	.	19	TRBD2	TGTGCCAGCAGCCAAGATATCCAGCGGGGGGGTCGGGACACAGATACGCAGTATTTT	CASSQDIQRGGRDTDTQYF
TRBV15	TRBJ2-7	.	13	.	TGTGCCACCAGCAGGGACAGTTCCTACGAGCAGTACTTC	CATSRDSSYEQYF
TRBV6-6	TRBJ2-5	.	15	.	TGTGCCAGCAGTTTCGCGGGACCCCGAGGAGAGACCCAGTACTTC	CASSFAGPRGETQYF
TRBV27	TRBJ1-1	.	17	.	TGTGCCAGCAGTTTAAAAGGGGCAGGCGATCTGAACACTGAAGCTTTCTTT	CASSLKGAGDLNTEAFF
TRBV29-1	TRBJ2-1	.	13	TRBD2	TGCAGCGTTGGACTAGCGGTTTACAATGAGCAGTTCTTC	CSVGLAVYNEQFF
TRBV5-1	TRBJ2-2	.	15	.	TGCGCCAGCAGCCAGACGACAGGGAACACCGGGGAGCTGTTTTTT	CASSQTTGNTGELFF
TRBV7-9	TRBJ1-2	.	16	.	TGTGCCAGCAGCTCCTGGGAGCTGGGCGATTACTATGGCTACACCTTC	CASSSWELGDYYGYTF
TRBV5-4	TRBJ1-3	.	15	TRBD1	TGTGCCAGCAGCTCGGGACAGTTACCTGGAAACACCATATATTTT	CASSSGQLPGNTIYF
TRBV5-1	TRBJ2-7	once	14	TRBD1	TGCGCCAGCAGCCTCCGGGACAGGGTCTACGAGCAGTACTTC	CASSLRDRVYEQYF
TRBV5-1	TRBJ2-7	.	17	TRBD1	TGCGCCAGCAGCTTGGGGAGACCGGGACAGACATCCTACGAGCAGTACTTC	CASSLGRPGQTSYEQYF
TRBV18	TRBJ2-7	.	15	TRBD1	TGTGCCAGCTCACCCCTGGGACAGGGCGGCTACGAGCAGTACTTC	CASSPLGQGGYEQYF
TRBV20-1	TRBJ1-1	.	11	.	TGCAGTGCTAGTGGAGAGGTTGAAGCTTTCTTT	CSASGEVEAFF